These 14 T cell receptor beta chains share one sample of origin, sequenced in a study of shared clonotypes between healthy human individuals. Sequenced by immunoSEQ multiplex PCR; TCRdb stores in-frame clones only, minus some. The sample contains some 1.1 million clones, 70% to 85% of which appear only once. The sequencing input was memory CD4+ T cells from PBMCs. Documented subset: CD45RA-negative fraction. These receptors all come from a young man in good health. Some clones in this sample may be carry-over from other donors' samples.

The chain links TRBV15 to TRBJ2-1; 9 positions agree with TRBD2. CDR1 LNHNV and CDR2 YYDKDF come from the germline V gene (reference sequence). J was trimmed by 8 bases and V by 3 bases; bases with no gene match: 11. This CDR3 has 16 amino acids. CDR3 sequence (DNA): TGTGCCACCAGCAGTTTTCATAGCGGGAGTATAGATGAGCAGTTCTTC. Protein product: CATSSFHSGSIDEQFF.

This clone appeared once. The V gene is TRBV28, the J gene TRBJ2-2; TRBD1 agrees at 7 bases. The CDR3 totals 15 residues. Unmatched junction bases numbered 8, after V lost 6 bases and J lost 4 bases. CDR1 and CDR2 (germline): MDHEN, SYDVKM. The CDR3 DNA follows: TGTGCCAGCAGAAGTCGGGACAGACCCACCGGGGAGCTGTTTTTT. This gives the protein CASRSRDRPTGELFF.

This clone appeared a few times. The rearrangement uses TRBV14 and TRBJ2-5, with D perhaps matching TRBD1 (5 bases). This CDR3 contains 16 residues. V shed 0 bases and J shed 5 bases, with 16 bases lying between them. CDR1 SGHDN and CDR2 FVKESK come from the germline V gene. Here the CDR3 DNA reads TGTGCCAGCAGCCAAGATCCCCAGGGCTACCGGGAGACCCAGTACTTC. This encodes CASSQDPQGYRETQYF.

The chain carries TRBV2 and TRBJ2-7, with 8 bases identical to TRBD1. V lost 6 bases and J lost 2; bases outside the gene matches: 6. This CDR3 has 14 amino acids. Germline lookup yields CDR1 SNHLY and CDR2 FYNNEI. CDR3 region: CASSVDRGTYEQYF. CDR3 in DNA: TGTGCCAGCAGCGTAGACAGGGGCACCTACGAGCAGTACTTC.

This chain joins TRBV9 and TRBJ2-3; D remains unclear. The CDR3 runs 16 residues. The V gene lost 0 bases and the J gene lost 4 bases, with 15 bases spanning the gap. CDR1 is SGDLS and CDR2 is YYNGEE in the germline V gene. CDR3 loop: CASSVGGLSKADTQYF. DNA for the CDR3: TGTGCCAGCAGCGTAGGTGGCCTATCCAAGGCAGATACGCAGTATTTT.

The chain joins TRBV7-3 to TRBJ2-7; 10 nucleotides align to TRBD2. V shed 3 bases and J 5 bases; nucleotides not matched to a gene: 7. CDR1 SGHTA and CDR2 FQGTGA come from the germline V gene. The CDR3 is made up of 15 amino acids. CDR3 nucleotides: TGTGCCAGCAGCTTCTCTAGCGGGAGTCTTAACGAGCAGTACTTC. It encodes CASSFSSGSLNEQYF.

This clone came up many times. The chain recombines TRBV7-9 with TRBJ1-3, with D maybe TRBD1 (5 bases). Germline V gene sequence: CDR1 SEHNR, CDR2 FQNEAQ (reference sequence). The V and J ends lost 1 base and 5 bases respectively, with 9 bases between them. The CDR3 totals 14 residues. The CDR3 sequence is CASSLGGPRNTIYF. CDR3 sequence (DNA): TGTGCCAGCAGCTTAGGGGGCCCGAGAAACACCATATATTTT.

The chain joins TRBV10-3 to TRBJ1-4, with D possibly matching TRBD1 (5 bases). Trimming took 6 bases from V and 5 from J, leaving 13 bases between them. This CDR3 is 14 amino acids long. The germline V gene encodes CDR1 ENHRY and CDR2 SYGVKD. The CDR3: CAISGHTGNEKLFF. The CDR3, as DNA: TGTGCCATCAGCGGACACACGGGGAATGAAAAACTGTTTTTT.

The J gene is TRBJ1-2, the V gene TRBV6-5, with D perhaps TRBD1 (5 bases). The V end was cut by 6 bases, the J end by 1 base, with 12 bases between. Looked up from germline, CDR1 is MNHEY and CDR2 is SVGAGI. This CDR3 is built from 14 residues. CDR3: CASRTGPNNYGYTF. CDR3 DNA sequence: TGTGCCAGCAGAACAGGCCCTAATAACTATGGCTACACCTTC.

This clone has at least ten counts. Other DNA sequences from this sample encode an identical CDR3 as well. The V call is TRBV5-1, the J call TRBJ1-5; no definite D call. Germline V lookup: CDR1 SGHRS, CDR2 YFSETQ. V was pared by 1 base and J by 2 bases, with 4 bases between. This CDR3 is built from 13 residues. The CDR3: CASSLLGNQPQHF. The CDR3 nucleotides read TGCGCCAGCAGCTTGTTGGGCAATCAGCCCCAGCATTTT.

A note on this clone: Other DNA sequences in the sample encode the same CDR3. V gene TRBV27 combines with J gene TRBJ1-1; D is unclear. The germline CDR1 and CDR2 sequences are MNHEY and SMNVEV (reference sequence). V was trimmed by 3 bases and J by 0 bases, leaving 8 bases between them. The CDR3 contains 14 residues. CDR3 nucleotide sequence: TGTGCCAGCAGTTTCCGCCCTATGAACACTGAAGCTTTCTTT. This sequence encodes CASSFRPMNTEAFF.

V usage is TRBV10-3 and J usage is TRBJ1-1, with 7 bases aligning to TRBD1. The junction had 2 bases not matched to a gene; V was cut back by 6 bases and J by 1 base. The CDR3 loop spans 13 amino acids. The V gene's germline CDR1 is ENHRY and CDR2 SYGVKD. Written as DNA, the CDR3 is TGTGCCATCAGGGACAGGCAGAACACTGAAGCTTTCTTT. Residues: CAIRDRQNTEAFF.

This chain links TRBV9 with TRBJ1-1; D gene ambiguous. Trimming cost V 3 bases and J 1 base, with 10 bases left between them. The CDR3 runs to 14 residues. Germline-derived CDR1 and CDR2 are SGDLS and YYNGEE. The CDR3 loop reads CASSATSANTEAFF. The CDR3 DNA sequence: TGTGCCAGCAGCGCAACCTCTGCGAACACTGAAGCTTTCTTT.

The chain recombines TRBV7-6 with TRBJ1-1; possible D gene TRBD1, 6 bases. The CDR3 totals 13 residues. Trimming removed 5 bases at V and 6 bases at J, with 13 bases between. From germline, CDR1 is SGHVS and CDR2 FNYEAQ. The CDR3 region has the DNA TGTGCCAGCAGCCACCCGGACAGCTCTGAAGCTTTCTTT. It translates to CASSHPDSSEAFF.